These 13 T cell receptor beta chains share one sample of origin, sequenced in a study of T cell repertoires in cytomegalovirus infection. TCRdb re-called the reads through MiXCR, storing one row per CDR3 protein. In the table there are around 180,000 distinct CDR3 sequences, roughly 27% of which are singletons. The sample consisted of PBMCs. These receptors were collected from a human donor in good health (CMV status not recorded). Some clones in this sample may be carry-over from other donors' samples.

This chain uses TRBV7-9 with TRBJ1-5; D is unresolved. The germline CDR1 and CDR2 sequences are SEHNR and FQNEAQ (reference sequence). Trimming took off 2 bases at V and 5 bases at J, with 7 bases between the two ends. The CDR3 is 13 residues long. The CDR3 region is CASSLSLDQPQHF. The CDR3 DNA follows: TGTGCCAGCAGCTTAAGTTTGGATCAGCCCCAGCATTTT.

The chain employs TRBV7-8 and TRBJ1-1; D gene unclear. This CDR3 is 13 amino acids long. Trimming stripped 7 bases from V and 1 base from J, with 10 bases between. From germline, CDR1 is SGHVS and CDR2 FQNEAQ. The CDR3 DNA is TGTGCCAGCACCCTAGACGAGAACACTGAAGCTTTCTTT. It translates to CASTLDENTEAFF.

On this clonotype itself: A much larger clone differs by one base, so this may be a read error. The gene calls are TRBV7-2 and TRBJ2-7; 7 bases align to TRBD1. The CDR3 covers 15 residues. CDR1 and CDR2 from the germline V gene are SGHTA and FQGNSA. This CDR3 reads CASCLEPGQTYEQYF. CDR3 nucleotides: TGTGCCAGCTGCTTAGAGCCGGGACAGACCTACGAGCAGTACTTC.

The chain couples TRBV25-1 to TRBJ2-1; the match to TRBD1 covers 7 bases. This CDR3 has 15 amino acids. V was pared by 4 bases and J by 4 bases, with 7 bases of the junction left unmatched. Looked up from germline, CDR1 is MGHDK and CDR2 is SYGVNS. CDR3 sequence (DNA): TGTGCCAGCAGTGGGAAAGACAGGGTGTACAATGAGCAGTTCTTC. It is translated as CASSGKDRVYNEQFF.

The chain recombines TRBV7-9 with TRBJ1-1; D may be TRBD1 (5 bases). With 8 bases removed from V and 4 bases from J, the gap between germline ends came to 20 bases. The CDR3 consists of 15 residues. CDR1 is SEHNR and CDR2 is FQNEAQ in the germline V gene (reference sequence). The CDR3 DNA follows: TGTGCCAGCCTCTCCCCAGGGATTGGGTTCACTGAAGCTTTCTTT. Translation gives CASLSPGIGFTEAFF. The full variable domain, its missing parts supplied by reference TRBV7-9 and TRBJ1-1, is DTGVSQNPRHKITKRGQNVTFRCDPISEHNRLYWYRQTLGQGPEFLTYFQNEAQLEKSRLLSDRFSAERPKGSFSTLEIQRTEQGDSAMYLCASLSPGIGFTEAFFGQGTRLTVV.

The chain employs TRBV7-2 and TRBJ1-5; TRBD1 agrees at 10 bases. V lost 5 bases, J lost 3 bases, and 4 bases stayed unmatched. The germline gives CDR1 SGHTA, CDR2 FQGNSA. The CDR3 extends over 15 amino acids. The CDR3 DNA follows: TGTGCCAGCAGCAGGGACAGGGGAAACAATCAGCCCCAGCATTTT. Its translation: CASSRDRGNNQPQHF.

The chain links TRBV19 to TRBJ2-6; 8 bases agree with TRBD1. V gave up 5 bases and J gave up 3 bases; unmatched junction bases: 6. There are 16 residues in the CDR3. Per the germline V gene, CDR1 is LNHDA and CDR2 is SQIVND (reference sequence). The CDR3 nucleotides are TGTGCCAGTAGTCCGGACAGGGCGAATGGGGCCAACGTCCTGACTTTC. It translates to CASSPDRANGANVLTF. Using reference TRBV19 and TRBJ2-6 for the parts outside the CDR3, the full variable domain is DGGITQSPKYLFRKEGQNVTLSCEQNLNHDAMYWYRQDPGQGLRLIYYSQIVNDFQKGDIAEGYSVSREKKESFPLTVTSAQKNPTAFYLCASSPDRANGANVLTFGAGSRLTVL.

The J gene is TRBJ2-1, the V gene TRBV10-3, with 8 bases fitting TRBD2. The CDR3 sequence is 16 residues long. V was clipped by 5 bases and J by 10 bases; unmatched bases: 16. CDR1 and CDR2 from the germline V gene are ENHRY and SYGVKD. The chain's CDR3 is CAISTLDPREGGEQFF. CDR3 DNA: TGTGCCATCAGTACACTCGACCCTCGGGAGGGGGGGGAGCAGTTCTTC.

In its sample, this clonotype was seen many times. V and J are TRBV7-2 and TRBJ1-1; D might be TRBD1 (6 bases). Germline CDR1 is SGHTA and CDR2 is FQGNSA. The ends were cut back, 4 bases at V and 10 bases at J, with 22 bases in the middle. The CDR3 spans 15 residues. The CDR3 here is CASSWEQGRGVLAFF. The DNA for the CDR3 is TGTGCCAGCAGCTGGGAACAGGGAAGGGGAGTGTTAGCTTTCTTT.

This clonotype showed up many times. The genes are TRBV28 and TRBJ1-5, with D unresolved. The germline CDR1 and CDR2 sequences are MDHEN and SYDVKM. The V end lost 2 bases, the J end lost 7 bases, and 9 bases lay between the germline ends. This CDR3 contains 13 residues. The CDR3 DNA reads TGTGCCAGCAGTTTAAGTTTCAGCCAGCCCCAGCATTTT. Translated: CASSLSFSQPQHF.

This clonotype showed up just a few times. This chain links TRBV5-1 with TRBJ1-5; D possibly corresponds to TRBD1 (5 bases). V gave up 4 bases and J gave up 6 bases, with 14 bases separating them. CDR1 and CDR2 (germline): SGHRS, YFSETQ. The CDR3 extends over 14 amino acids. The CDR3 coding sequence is TGCGCCAGCAGCCCCGGGGACGGAAGTCAGCCCCAGCATTTT. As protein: CASSPGDGSQPQHF.

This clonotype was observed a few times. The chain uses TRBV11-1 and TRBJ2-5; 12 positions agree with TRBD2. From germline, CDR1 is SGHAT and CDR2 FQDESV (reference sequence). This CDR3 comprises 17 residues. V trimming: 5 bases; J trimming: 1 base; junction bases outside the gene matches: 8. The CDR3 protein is CASSPGLAGSSQETQYF. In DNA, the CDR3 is TGTGCCAGCAGCCCTGGACTAGCGGGGTCAAGCCAAGAGACCCAGTACTTC. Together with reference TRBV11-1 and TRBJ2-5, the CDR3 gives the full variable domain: EAEVAQSPRYKITEKSQAVAFWCDPISGHATLYWYRQILGQGPELLVQFQDESVVDDSQLPKDRFSAERLKGVDSTLKIQPAELGDSAMYLCASSPGLAGSSQETQYFGPGTRLLVL.

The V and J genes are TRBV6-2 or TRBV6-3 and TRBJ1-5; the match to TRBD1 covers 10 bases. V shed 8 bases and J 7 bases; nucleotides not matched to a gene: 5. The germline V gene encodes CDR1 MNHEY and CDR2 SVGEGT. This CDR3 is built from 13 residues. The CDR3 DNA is TGTGCCAGCCATGGACAGGGGGGACAGCCCCAGCATTTT. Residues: CASHGQGGQPQHF.